What follows are 9 T cell receptor beta chains derived from one specimen sequenced in a study of blood T cell repertoires in COVID-19 (dated by TCRdb to 2018 to 2021). The library came from the immunoSEQ multiplex PCR assay. The table comes from immuneACCESS by way of TCRdb, which keeps in-frame sequences with V and J called. Part of the clones is missing from these tables; in studies checked, under half for an unresolved V gene and the rest for unknown reasons. The sample contains about 430,000 clones, over 75% of them found a single time. The biggest ten clones account for 1.2% to 1.5% of the sample. Sequences were obtained from PBMCs or T cells enriched from blood (not recorded which). These receptor sequences come from a woman under 30 who had been exposed to COVID-19.

J is TRBJ1-1 and V is TRBV30; a weak D match, TRBD1 (6 bases). CDR1 is GTSNPN, CDR2 SVGIG, per germline (reference sequence). V shed 2 bases and J shed 0 bases, with 7 bases lying between them. The length of the CDR3 is 13 residues. The CDR3 DNA sequence: TGTGCCTGGAGTTGGGACATGAACACTGAAGCTTTCTTT. Protein: CAWSWDMNTEAFF.

This clone was seen a single time. This chain links TRBV5-1 with TRBJ1-1, with D possibly matching TRBD1 (6 bases). The CDR3 length is 14 residues. Germline assignment: CDR1 SGHRS and CDR2 YFSETQ. With 0 bases removed from V and 6 bases from J, the gap between germline ends came to 12 bases. The CDR3 nucleotides read TGCGCCAGCAGCTTGGGCCCAGGGGCTGCTGAAGCTTTCTTT. Residues: CASSLGPGAAEAFF.

The CDR3 here is CASSLVGRSGANVLTF. CDR3 nucleotide sequence: TGTGCCAGCAGCTTAGTGGGGCGCTCTGGGGCCAACGTCCTGACTTTC. The chain is built from TRBV7-8 and TRBJ2-6; TRBD1 might be the D (5 bases). The germline V gene has CDR1 SGHVS and CDR2 FQNEAQ. The CDR3 has 16 amino acids. V lost 1 base to trimming and J lost 0 bases, with 7 bases between them.

The chain joins TRBV5-4 to TRBJ2-2; a possible D gene is TRBD1 (6 bases). The CDR3 runs 16 residues. CDR1 and CDR2 (germline): SGHNT, YYREEE (reference sequence). V was clipped by 4 bases and J by 0 bases, with 13 bases between them. CDR3 nucleotide sequence: TGTGCCAGCAGCGGAACGGGACATACGAACACCGGGGAGCTGTTTTTT. This translates into CASSGTGHTNTGELFF.

This sequence joins TRBV6-1 and TRBJ1-2, with TRBD1 as a possible D gene (5 bases). The V and J ends lost 6 bases and 4 bases respectively, with 18 bases between them. Per the germline V gene, CDR1 is MNHNS and CDR2 is SASEGT. There are 15 residues in the CDR3. CDR3: CASSSSRGEGYGYTF. CDR3 coding DNA: TGTGCCAGCAGCTCAAGCCGGGGGGAGGGCTATGGCTACACCTTC.

The V gene is TRBV19, the J gene TRBJ1-5; D remains ambiguous. V lost 7 bases to trimming and J lost 6 bases, with 16 bases between them. The germline V gene has CDR1 LNHDA and CDR2 SQIVND (reference sequence). This CDR3 comprises 14 residues. The CDR3 sequence: CASNEDIASQPQHF. DNA for the CDR3: TGTGCCAGTAATGAAGATATAGCAAGTCAGCCCCAGCATTTT.

Written as DNA, the CDR3 is TGTGCCAGCACCCCAGCCCTGGCAGGGGACTATGGCTACACCTTC. It specifies CASTPALAGDYGYTF. The rearrangement links TRBV6-5 to TRBJ1-2; the D gene is possibly TRBD1 (6 bases). The CDR3 totals 15 residues. V was pared by 7 bases and J by 3 bases, with 18 bases between. Germline loops: CDR1 MNHEY, CDR2 SVGAGI.

The chain has TRBV3-1 (or the pseudogene TRBV3-2) and TRBJ1-1; D remains ambiguous. The germline V gene encodes CDR1 LGHDT and CDR2 YNNKEL (reference sequence). The CDR3 totals 14 residues. V was cut by 5 bases and J by 3 bases, with 13 bases left in between. The CDR3 DNA reads TGTGCCAGCAGCGAAAGGAGGCAGCACACTGAAGCTTTCTTT. Translating it yields CASSERRQHTEAFF.

The chain joins TRBV28 to TRBJ2-7; 15 nucleotides line up with TRBD2. CDR3 length: 19 residues. The ends lost 5 bases at V and 6 bases at J; junction bases unmatched: 17. The germline gives CDR1 MDHEN, CDR2 SYDVKM. The CDR3, as DNA: TGTGCCAGCAGTCCCGAACCGGGACTAGCGGGAGGCAACCCCCTCGAGCAGTACTTC. This gives the protein CASSPEPGLAGGNPLEQYF.